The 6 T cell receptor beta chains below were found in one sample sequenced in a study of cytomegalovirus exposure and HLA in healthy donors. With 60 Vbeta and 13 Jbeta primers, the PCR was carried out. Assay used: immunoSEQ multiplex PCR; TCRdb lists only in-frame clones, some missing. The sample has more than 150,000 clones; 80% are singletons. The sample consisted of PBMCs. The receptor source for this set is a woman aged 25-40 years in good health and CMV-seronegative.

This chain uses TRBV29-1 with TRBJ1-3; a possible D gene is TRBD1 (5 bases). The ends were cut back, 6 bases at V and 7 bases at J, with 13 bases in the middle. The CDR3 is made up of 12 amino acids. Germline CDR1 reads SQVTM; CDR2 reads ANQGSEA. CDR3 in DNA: TGCAGCGTCAGATTTAAGGGGAACACCATATATTTT. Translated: CSVRFKGNTIYF.

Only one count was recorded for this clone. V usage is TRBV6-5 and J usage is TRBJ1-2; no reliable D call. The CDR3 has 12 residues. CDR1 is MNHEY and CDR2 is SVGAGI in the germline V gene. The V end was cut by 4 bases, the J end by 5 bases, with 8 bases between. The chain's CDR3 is CASSFGGYGYTF. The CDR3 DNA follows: TGTGCCAGCAGTTTTGGCGGGTATGGCTACACCTTC.

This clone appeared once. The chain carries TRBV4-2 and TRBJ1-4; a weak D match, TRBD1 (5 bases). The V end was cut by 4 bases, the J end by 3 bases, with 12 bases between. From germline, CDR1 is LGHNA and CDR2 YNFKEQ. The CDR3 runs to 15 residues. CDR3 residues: CASSPPGLANEKLFF. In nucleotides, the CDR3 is TGTGCCAGCAGCCCCCCGGGACTAGCTAATGAAAAACTGTTTTTT.

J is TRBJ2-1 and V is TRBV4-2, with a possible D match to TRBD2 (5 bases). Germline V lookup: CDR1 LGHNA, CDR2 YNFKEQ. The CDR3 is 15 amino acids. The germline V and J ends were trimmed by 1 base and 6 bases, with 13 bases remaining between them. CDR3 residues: CASSQGPGYGNEQFF. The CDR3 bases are TGTGCCAGCAGCCAAGGGCCGGGGTACGGCAATGAGCAGTTCTTC.

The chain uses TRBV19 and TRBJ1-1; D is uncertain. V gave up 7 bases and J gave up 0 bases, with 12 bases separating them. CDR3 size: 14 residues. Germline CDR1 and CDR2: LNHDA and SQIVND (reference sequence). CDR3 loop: CASTPGSMNTEAFF. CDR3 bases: TGTGCCAGTACCCCGGGGTCCATGAACACTGAAGCTTTCTTT.

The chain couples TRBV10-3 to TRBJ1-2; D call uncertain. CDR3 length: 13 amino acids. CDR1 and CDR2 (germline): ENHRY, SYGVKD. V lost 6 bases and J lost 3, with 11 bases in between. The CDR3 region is CAISLGDDYGYTF. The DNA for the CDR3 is TGTGCCATCAGCCTCGGAGATGACTATGGCTACACCTTC.